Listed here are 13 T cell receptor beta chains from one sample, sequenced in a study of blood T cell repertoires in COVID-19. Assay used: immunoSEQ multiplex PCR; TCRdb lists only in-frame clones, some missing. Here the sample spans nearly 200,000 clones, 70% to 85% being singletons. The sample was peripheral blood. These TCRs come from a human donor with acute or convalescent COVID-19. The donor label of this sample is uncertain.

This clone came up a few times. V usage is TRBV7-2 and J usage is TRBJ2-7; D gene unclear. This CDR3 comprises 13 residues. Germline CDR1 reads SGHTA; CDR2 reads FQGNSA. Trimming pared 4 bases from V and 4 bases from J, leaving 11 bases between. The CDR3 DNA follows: TGTGCCAGCAGCTCTCTGAGAGTTTACGAGCAGTACTTC. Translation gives CASSSLRVYEQYF.

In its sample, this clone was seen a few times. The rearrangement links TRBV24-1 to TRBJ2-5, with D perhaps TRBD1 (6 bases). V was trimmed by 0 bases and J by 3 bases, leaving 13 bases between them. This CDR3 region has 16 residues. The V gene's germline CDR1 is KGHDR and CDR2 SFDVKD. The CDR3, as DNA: TGTGCCACCAGTGATTTGCCCTCGACAGGAAAAGAGACCCAGTACTTC. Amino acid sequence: CATSDLPSTGKETQYF.

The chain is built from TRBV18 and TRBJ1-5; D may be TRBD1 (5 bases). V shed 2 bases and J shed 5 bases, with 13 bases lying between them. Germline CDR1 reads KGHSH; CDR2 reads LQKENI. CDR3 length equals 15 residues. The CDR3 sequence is CASSPEMGGDQPQHF. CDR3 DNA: TGTGCCAGCTCACCAGAAATGGGGGGGGATCAGCCCCAGCATTTT.

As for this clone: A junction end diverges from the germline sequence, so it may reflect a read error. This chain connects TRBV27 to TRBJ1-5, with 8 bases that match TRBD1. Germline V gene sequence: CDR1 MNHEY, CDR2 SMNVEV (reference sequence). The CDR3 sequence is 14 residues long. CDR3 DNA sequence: TGTGCCAGCAGTTTCTCAGGGGGCAACCAGCCCCAGCATTTT. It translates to CASSFSGGNQPQHF.

The CDR3 bases are TGTGCCAGCAGGACTAGCGGGGCCCCGGGGGAGACCCAGTACTTC. Translation gives CASRTSGAPGETQYF. V usage is TRBV2 and J usage is TRBJ2-5, with 11 bases fitting TRBD2. V shed 6 bases and J 5 bases; nucleotides not matched to a gene: 8. This CDR3 has 15 residues. Per the germline V gene, CDR1 is SNHLY and CDR2 is FYNNEI.

The DNA of the CDR3 is TGTGCCAGCAACCTCTGGAGGTCGGGAAACACCATATATTTT. This encodes CASNLWRSGNTIYF. V and J are TRBV2 and TRBJ1-3; D is ambiguous. CDR1 and CDR2 (germline): SNHLY, FYNNEI. The germline V and J ends were trimmed by 7 bases and 4 bases, with 14 bases remaining between them. The CDR3 loop spans 14 amino acids.

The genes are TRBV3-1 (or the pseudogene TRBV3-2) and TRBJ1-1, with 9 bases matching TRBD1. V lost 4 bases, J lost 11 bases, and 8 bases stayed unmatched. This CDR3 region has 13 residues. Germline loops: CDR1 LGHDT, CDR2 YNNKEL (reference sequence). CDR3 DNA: TGTGCCAGCAGCCCGGGACAGGGAGGATTGGCTTTCTTT. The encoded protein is CASSPGQGGLAFF.

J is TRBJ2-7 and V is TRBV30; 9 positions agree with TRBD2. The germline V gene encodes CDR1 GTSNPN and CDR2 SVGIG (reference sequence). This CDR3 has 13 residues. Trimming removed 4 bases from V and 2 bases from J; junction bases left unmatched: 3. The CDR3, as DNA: TGTGCCTGGATGGTAGCGGGGGCCTACGAGCAGTACTTC. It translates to CAWMVAGAYEQYF.

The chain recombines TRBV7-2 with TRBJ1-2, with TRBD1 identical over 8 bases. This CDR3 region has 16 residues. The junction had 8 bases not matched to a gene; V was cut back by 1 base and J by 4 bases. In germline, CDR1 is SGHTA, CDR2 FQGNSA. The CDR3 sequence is CASSLGGTGGIYGYTF. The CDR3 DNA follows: TGTGCCAGCAGCTTAGGTGGGACAGGAGGCATCTATGGCTACACCTTC. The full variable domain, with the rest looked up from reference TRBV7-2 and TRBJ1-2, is GAGVSQSPSNKVTEKGKDVELRCDPISGHTALYWYRQSLGQGLEFLIYFQGNSAPDKSGLPSDRFSAERTGGSVSTLTIQRTQQEDSAVYLCASSLGGTGGIYGYTFGSGTRLTVV.

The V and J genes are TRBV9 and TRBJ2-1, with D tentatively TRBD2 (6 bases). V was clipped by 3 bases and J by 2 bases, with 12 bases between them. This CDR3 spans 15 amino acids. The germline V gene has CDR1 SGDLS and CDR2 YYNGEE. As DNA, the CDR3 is TGTGCCAGCAGCGCAATTTCGGGAGCCTACAATGAGCAGTTCTTC. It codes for CASSAISGAYNEQFF.

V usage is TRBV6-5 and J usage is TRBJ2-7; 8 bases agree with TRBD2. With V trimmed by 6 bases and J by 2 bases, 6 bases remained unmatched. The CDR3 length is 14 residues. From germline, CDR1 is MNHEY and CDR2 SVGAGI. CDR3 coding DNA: TGTGCCAGCAGCGCAACAGCGGGGGCCTACGAGCAGTACTTC. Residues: CASSATAGAYEQYF.

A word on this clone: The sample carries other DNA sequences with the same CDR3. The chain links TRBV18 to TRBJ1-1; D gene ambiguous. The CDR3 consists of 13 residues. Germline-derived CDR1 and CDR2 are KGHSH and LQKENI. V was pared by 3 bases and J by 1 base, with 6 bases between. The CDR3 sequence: CASSPTGNTEAFF. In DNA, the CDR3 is TGTGCCAGCTCACCTACGGGGAACACTGAAGCTTTCTTT.

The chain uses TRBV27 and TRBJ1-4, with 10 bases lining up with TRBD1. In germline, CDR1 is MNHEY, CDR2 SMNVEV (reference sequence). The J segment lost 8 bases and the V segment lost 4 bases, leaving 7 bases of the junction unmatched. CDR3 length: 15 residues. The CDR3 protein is CASSSLSTGGEKLFF. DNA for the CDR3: TGTGCCAGCAGTTCCCTCTCGACAGGGGGCGAAAAACTGTTTTTT. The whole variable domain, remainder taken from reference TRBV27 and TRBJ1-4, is EAQVTQNPRYLITVTGKKLTVTCSQNMNHEYMSWYRQDPGLGLRQIYYSMNVEVTDKGDVPEGYKVSRKEKRNFPLILESPSPNQTSLYFCASSSLSTGGEKLFFGSGTQLSVL.